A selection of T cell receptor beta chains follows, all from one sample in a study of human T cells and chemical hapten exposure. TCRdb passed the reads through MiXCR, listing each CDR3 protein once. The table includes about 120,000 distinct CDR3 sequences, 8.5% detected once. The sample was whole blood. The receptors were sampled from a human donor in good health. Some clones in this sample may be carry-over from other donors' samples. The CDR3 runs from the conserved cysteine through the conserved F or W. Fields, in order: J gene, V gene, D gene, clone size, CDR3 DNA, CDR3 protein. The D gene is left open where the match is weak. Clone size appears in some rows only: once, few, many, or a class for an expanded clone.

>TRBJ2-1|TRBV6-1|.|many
TGTGCCAGCAGTGATACCAACGCGGGACAGGAGCAGTTCTTC
CASSDTNAGQEQFF
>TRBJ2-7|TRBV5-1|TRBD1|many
TGCGCCAGCAGCTGGGGACAGGGCGCCTACGAGCAGTACTTC
CASSWGQGAYEQYF
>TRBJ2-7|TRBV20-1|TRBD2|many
TGCAGTGCTAGAGATAGCGGCGGGAGGGTGGGAGTGAGTACCGAGCAGTACTTC
CSARDSGGRVGVSTEQYF
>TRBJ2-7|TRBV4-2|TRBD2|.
TGTGCCAGCAGCCGGGAGGGGCGCGAGCAGTACTTC
CASSREGREQYF
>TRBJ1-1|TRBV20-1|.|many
TGCAGTGCTAGATCCAGCGGGCGCGTGGCTGAAGCTTTCTTT
CSARSSGRVAEAFF
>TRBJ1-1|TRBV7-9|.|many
TGTGCCAGCAGCTTACGGGCAGGGGCGAACACTGAAGCTTTCTTT
CASSLRAGANTEAFF
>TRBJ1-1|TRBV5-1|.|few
TGCGCCAGCGCTCAATCGTCCGGGGCTGAAGCTTTCTTT
CASAQSSGAEAFF
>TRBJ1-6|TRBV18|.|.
TGTGCCAGCTCACCGGCCGGACAGCAAAGCTCCTATAATTCACCCCTCCACTTT
CASSPAGQQSSYNSPLHF
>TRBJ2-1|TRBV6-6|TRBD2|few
TGTGCCAGCAGTTACTCGTCCCCCGGGACTAGCGGGGCAAGAATGGGAGACAATGAGCAGTTCTTC
CASSYSSPGTSGARMGDNEQFF
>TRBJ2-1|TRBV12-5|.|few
TGTGCTAGTGGTCCCGTACTCCCTGAGCAGTTCTTC
CASGPVLPEQFF
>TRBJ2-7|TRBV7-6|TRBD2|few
TGTGCCAGCAGCAGGGGACTAGCGGACTCCTACGAGCAGTACTTC
CASSRGLADSYEQYF
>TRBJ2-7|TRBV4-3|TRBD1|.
TGCGCCAGCAGCCAAGATACGGGACAGCTCTACGAGCAGTACTTC
CASSQDTGQLYEQYF
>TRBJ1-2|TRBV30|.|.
TGTGCCTGGAGTGAGGACAAAAACTATGGCTACACCTTC
CAWSEDKNYGYTF
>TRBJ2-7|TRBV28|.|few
TGTGCCAGCTCGGGGACGGCTTCCCCCTACGAGCAGTACTTC
CASSGTASPYEQYF
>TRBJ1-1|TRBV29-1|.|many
TGCAGCGTTGGGCAGAATGGGGGCCGGGCTTTCTTT
CSVGQNGGRAFF
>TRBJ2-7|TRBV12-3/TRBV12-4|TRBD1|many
TGTGCCAGCAGTCCTAGCAGGGGGAGAGCCGACGAGCAGTACTTC
CASSPSRGRADEQYF
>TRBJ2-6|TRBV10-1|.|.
TGCGCCAGCAGTGGAGAGTCTGGGGCCAACGTCCTGACTTTC
CASSGESGANVLTF
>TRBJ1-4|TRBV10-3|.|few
TGTGCCATCAGTGGGACAGTTAGAACCCCTGCAACTAATGAAAAACTGTTTTTT
CAISGTVRTPATNEKLFF
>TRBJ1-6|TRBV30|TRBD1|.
TGTGCCTGGGGTCGGGACAGCCCGACACCCCTCCACTTT
CAWGRDSPTPLHF
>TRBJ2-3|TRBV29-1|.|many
TGCAGCGTTGTCACAGATACGCAGTATTTT
CSVVTDTQYF
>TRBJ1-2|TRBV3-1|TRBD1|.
TGTGCCAGCAGCCAAGCCGGGACAGGGGCCAACTATGGCTACACCTTC
CASSQAGTGANYGYTF
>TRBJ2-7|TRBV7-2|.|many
TGTGCCAGCAGCTTGGGTCCCAGATCTTACGAGCAGTACTTC
CASSLGPRSYEQYF
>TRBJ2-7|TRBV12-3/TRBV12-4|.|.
TGTGCCAGCAGTTCCCCGAACGACTACGAGCAGTACTTC
CASSSPNDYEQYF
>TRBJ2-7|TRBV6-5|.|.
TGTGCCAGCAGTTACCCGGGGTCCGACGAGCAGTACTTC
CASSYPGSDEQYF